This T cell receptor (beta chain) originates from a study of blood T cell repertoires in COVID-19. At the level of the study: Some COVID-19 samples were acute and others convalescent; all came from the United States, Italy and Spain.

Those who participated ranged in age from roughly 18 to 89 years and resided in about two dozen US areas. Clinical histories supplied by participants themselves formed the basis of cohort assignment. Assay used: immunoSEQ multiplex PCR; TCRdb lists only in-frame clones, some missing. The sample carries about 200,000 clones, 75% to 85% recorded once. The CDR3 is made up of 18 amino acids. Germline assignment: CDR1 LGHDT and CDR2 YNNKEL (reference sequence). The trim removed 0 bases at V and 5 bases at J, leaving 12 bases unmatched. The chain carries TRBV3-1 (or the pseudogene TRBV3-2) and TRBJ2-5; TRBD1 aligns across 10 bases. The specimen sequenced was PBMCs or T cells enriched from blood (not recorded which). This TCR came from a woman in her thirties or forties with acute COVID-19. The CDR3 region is CASSQDKRRQGAWETQYF. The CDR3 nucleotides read TGTGCCAGCAGCCAAGATAAGAGGAGACAGGGGGCCTGGGAGACCCAGTACTTC.